These T cell receptor beta chains were read from a single sample in a study of cytomegalovirus exposure and HLA in healthy donors. This table comes from immunoSEQ multiplex PCR, and its TCRdb copy is limited to in-frame clones, with some not included. The table has hundreds of thousands of clones, about 90% seen once. Sequencing was performed on PBMCs. These receptors all stem from a man younger than 35 in good health and CMV-seropositive. Both conserved end residues are part of each CDR3.

TRBJ1-4	TRBV5-1	CASSSANREKLFF
TRBJ1-2	TRBV7-2	CASSAVGNYGYTF
TRBJ2-1	TRBV7-3	CASSLNRRSEQFF
TRBJ2-1	TRBV4-3	CASSQDSLKDLDWSGRNNEQFF
TRBJ2-7	TRBV6-5	CASSYSQVRYEQYF
TRBJ2-6	TRBV7-9	CASSPWSGPGANVLTF
TRBJ1-1	TRBV30	CAWGTPGVGSMNTEAFF
TRBJ2-3	TRBV28	CASSKIQTDTQYF
TRBJ1-4	TRBV6-6	CASSYFQGATNEKLFF
TRBJ2-5	TRBV27	CASSPRDRQETQYF
TRBJ1-3	TRBV7-9	CASSLGRAGNTIYF